These 9 T cell receptor beta chains were all obtained from the same sample, sequenced in a study of blood T cell repertoires in COVID-19. Measured with immunoSEQ multiplex PCR; TCRdb has only the in-frame clones, and not every one. Here the sample spans 200,000 to 300,000 clones, roughly 89% being singletons. Sequenced sample: peripheral blood. These receptors originate from a woman in her thirties or forties who had recovered from COVID-19.

The count of this clone is one. This chain links TRBV29-1 with TRBJ2-3; D might be TRBD2 (5 bases). V was cut by 3 bases and J by 1 base, with 8 bases left in between. The CDR3 is 13 residues long. CDR1 is SQVTM, CDR2 ANQGSEA, per germline. In DNA form, the CDR3 reads TGCAGCGTTGACACCGGGGGCACAGATACGCAGTATTTT. It yields the protein CSVDTGGTDTQYF.

V is TRBV28 and J is TRBJ2-7, with 9 positions matching TRBD2. V was pared by 6 bases and J by 2 bases, with 11 bases of the junction left unmatched. Germline values: CDR1 MDHEN, CDR2 SYDVKM. The CDR3 contains 16 residues. CDR3 residues: CASRTYRGRETYEQYF. The CDR3 DNA is TGTGCCAGCAGGACCTACCGCGGGAGGGAAACCTACGAGCAGTACTTC. Full variable domain (outside the CDR3, taken from reference TRBV28 and TRBJ2-7): DVKVTQSSRYLVKRTGEKVFLECVQDMDHENMFWYRQDPGLGLRLIYFSYDVKMKEKGDIPEGYSVSREKKERFSLILESASTNQTSMYLCASRTYRGRETYEQYFGPGTRLTVT.

This chain joins TRBV5-6 and TRBJ2-3; 9 positions match TRBD1. This CDR3 has 15 amino acids. CDR1 SGHDT and CDR2 YYEEEE come from the germline V gene. V dropped 7 bases and J dropped 3; count of bases not matched to a gene: 9. The chain's CDR3 is CASDLWTGETDTQYF. CDR3 DNA: TGTGCCAGCGACCTTTGGACAGGGGAAACAGATACGCAGTATTTT. Full variable domain (rest looked up from reference TRBV5-6 and TRBJ2-3): DAGVTQSPTHLIKTRGQQVTLRCSPKSGHDTVSWYQQALGQGPQFIFQYYEEEERQRGNFPDRFSGHQFPNYSSELNVNALLLGDSALYLCASDLWTGETDTQYFGPGTRLTVL.

The count of this clone is one. This chain connects TRBV14 to TRBJ2-1; maybe TRBD1 (6 bases). The length of the CDR3 is 16 residues. Germline V gene data show CDR1 as SGHDN and CDR2 as FVKESK. V was pared by 1 base and J by 4 bases, with 14 bases between. The CDR3 bases are TGTGCCAGCAGCCAAGGTTTTCGAGGGGGTTACAATGAGCAGTTCTTC. Translated, it gives CASSQGFRGGYNEQFF.

This chain connects TRBV5-4 to TRBJ1-2; D is perhaps TRBD1 (5 bases). Germline lookup yields CDR1 SGHNT and CDR2 YYREEE (reference sequence). V lost 5 bases, J lost 1 base, and 12 bases lay in between. The CDR3 sequence is 14 residues long. The chain's CDR3 is CASRHGGYNYGYTF. The DNA of the CDR3 is TGTGCCAGCAGACACGGGGGATATAACTATGGCTACACCTTC.

This clone has a handful of counts. The chain recombines TRBV6-1 with TRBJ2-2; TRBD1 might be the D (6 bases). This CDR3 region has 15 residues. V lost 2 bases, J lost 7 bases, and 14 bases lay in between. Germline CDR1 MNHNS, CDR2 SASEGT. The CDR3 loop is CASSESPGAGGELFF. The CDR3 region has the DNA TGTGCCAGCAGTGAAAGTCCAGGGGCGGGCGGGGAGCTGTTTTTT.

The chain carries TRBV5-1 and TRBJ1-4; D unresolved. There are 15 residues in the CDR3. CDR1 SGHRS and CDR2 YFSETQ come from the germline V gene. Trimming took 0 bases from V and 3 from J, leaving 9 bases between them. CDR3 nucleotides: TGCGCCAGCAGCTTGGTTGGTCAGTCTAATGAAAAACTGTTTTTT. This encodes CASSLVGQSNEKLFF.

The CDR3 region has the DNA TGTGCCACCAGCAGTGAGAGGGCCGGGGAGCTGTTTTTT. It codes for CATSSERAGELFF. The chain uses TRBV15 and TRBJ2-2; a possible D gene is TRBD2 (5 bases). This CDR3 is built from 13 residues. The V gene's germline CDR1 is LNHNV and CDR2 YYDKDF (reference sequence). The V gene lost 3 bases and the J gene lost 6 bases, with 8 bases spanning the gap.

The chain joins TRBV6-6 to TRBJ2-5; D gene ambiguous. The germline V gene encodes CDR1 MNHNY and CDR2 SVGAGI (reference sequence). The CDR3 loop spans 13 amino acids. The V end lost 2 bases, the J end lost 2 bases, and 6 bases lay between the germline ends. The CDR3 reads CASSYNLQETQYF. DNA for the CDR3: TGTGCCAGCAGTTACAACCTACAAGAGACCCAGTACTTC.